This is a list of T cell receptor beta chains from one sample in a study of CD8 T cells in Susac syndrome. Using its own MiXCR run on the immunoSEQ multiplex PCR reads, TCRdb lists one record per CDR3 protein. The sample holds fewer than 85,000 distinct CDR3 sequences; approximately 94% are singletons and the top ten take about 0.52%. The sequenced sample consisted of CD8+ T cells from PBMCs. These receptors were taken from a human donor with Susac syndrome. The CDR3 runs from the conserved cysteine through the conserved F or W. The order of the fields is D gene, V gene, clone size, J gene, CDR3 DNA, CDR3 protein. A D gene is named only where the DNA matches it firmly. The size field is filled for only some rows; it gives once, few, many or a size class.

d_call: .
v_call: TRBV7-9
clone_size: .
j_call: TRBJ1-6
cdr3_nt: TGTGCCAGCAGCTTAGCGGAGGGTGATTCACCCCTCCACTTT
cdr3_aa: CASSLAEGDSPLHF

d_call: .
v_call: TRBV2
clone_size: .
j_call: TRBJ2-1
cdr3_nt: TGTGCCAGTAGAGGGGGGGAGCAGTTCTTC
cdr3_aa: CASRGGEQFF

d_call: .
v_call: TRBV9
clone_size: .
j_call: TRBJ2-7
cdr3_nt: TGTGCCAGCAGCGCCTTGGGTGAGCAGTACTTC
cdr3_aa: CASSALGEQYF

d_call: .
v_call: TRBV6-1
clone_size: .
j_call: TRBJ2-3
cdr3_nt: TGTGCCAGCAGTGAAGCGCTTCAACCAACAGATACGCAGTATTTT
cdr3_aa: CASSEALQPTDTQYF

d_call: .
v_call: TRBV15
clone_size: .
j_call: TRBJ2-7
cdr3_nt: TGTGCCACCGCGGACACCCACTCCTACGAGCAGTACTTC
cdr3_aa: CATADTHSYEQYF

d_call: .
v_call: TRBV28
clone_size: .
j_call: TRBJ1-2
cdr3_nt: TGTGCCAGCAGTGGAAGGGCGCAGCTTGATGGCTACACCTTC
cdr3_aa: CASSGRAQLDGYTF

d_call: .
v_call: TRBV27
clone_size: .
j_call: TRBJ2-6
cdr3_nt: TGTGCCAGCAGTTATGGTGGTGGGGCCAACGTCCTGACTTTC
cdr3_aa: CASSYGGGANVLTF

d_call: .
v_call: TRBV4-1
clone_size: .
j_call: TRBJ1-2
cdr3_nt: TGCGCCAGCAGCCCCGGAGAAGGGAGGAACTATGGCTACACCTTC
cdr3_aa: CASSPGEGRNYGYTF

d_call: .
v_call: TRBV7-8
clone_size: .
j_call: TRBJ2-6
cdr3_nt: TGTGCCAGCAGGACTAGGATTACAGCCTCTGGGGCCAACGTCCTGACTTTC
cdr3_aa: CASRTRITASGANVLTF

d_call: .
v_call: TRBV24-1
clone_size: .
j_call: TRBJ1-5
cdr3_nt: TGTGCCACCAGCCCGTCCGGGAGTTCATATTGGCCCCAGCATTTT
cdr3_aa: CATSPSGSSYWPQHF

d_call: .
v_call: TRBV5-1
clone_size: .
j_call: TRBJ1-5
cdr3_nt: TGCGCCAGCAGCCAGGCCGTCAATCAGCCCCAGCATTTT
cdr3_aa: CASSQAVNQPQHF

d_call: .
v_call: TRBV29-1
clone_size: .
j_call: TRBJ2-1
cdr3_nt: TGCAGCGTTTCAATGACCTACAATGAGCAGTTCTTC
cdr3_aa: CSVSMTYNEQFF

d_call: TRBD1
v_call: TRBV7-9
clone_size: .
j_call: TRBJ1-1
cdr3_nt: TGTGCCAGCAGCTCGACAGGGGGAATGACTGAAGCTTTCTTT
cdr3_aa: CASSSTGGMTEAFF

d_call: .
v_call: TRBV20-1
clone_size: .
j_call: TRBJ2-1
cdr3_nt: TGCAGTGCTACCTCGTGGGGGCCTGGGAATGAGCAGTTCTTC
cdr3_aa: CSATSWGPGNEQFF

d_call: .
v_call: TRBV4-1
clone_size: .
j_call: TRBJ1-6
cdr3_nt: TGCGCCAGCAGCCAAGTTTTAGGGACCCTCCACTTT
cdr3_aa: CASSQVLGTLHF

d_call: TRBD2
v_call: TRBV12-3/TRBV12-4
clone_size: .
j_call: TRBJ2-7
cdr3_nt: TGTGCCAGCAGTGGGACTAGAGACGAGCAGTACTTC
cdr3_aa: CASSGTRDEQYF

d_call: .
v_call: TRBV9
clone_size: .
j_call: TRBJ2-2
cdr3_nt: TGTGCCAGCAGCGTAGGGAACAGGGTCGTGGGCACCGGGGAGCTGTTTTTT
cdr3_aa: CASSVGNRVVGTGELFF

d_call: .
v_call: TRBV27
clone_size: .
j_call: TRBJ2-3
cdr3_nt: TGTGCCAGCAGTTTAAGGGCAGGGGATACAGATACGCAGTATTTT
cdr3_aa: CASSLRAGDTDTQYF

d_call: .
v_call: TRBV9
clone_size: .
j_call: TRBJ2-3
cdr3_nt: TGTGCCAGCAGCGTAGAGAAAAAGGCAGGAACTAGCACAGATACGCAGTATTTT
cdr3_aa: CASSVEKKAGTSTDTQYF

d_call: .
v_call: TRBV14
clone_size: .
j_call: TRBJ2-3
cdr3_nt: TGTGCCAGCAGCCATCCCCGGCCCACAGATACGCAGTATTTT
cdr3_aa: CASSHPRPTDTQYF

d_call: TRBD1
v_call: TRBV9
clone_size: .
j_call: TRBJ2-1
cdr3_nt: TGTGCCAGCAGCGTAGAGGAGACAGGGGCCGTCTACAATGAGCAGTTCTTC
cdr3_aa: CASSVEETGAVYNEQFF

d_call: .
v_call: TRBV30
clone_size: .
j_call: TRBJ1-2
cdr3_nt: TGTGCCTGGAATATTAAGTCTCGATATGGCTACACCTTC
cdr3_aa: CAWNIKSRYGYTF

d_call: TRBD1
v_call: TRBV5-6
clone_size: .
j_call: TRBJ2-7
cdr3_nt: TGTGCCAGCAGCCCAGCGCCAGGGACAGGTTACCCCTACGAGCAGTACTTC
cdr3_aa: CASSPAPGTGYPYEQYF

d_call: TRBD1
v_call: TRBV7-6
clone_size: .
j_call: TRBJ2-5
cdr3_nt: TGTGCCAGCAGCGACGACAGGGCCGGAAAGACCCAGTACTTC
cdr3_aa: CASSDDRAGKTQYF

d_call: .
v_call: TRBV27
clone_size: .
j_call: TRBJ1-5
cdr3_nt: TGTGCCAGCAGTTTATCGCCGTTTAGGCCCCAGCATTTT
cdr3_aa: CASSLSPFRPQHF

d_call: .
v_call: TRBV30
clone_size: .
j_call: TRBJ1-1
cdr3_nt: TGTGCCTGGAGTGAAGGTCGGTTGAACACTGAAGCTTTCTTT
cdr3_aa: CAWSEGRLNTEAFF

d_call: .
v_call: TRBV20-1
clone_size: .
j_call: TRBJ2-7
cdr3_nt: TGCAGTGCTAGAGCCCGGGAGGGGGCGAACGAGCAGTACTTC
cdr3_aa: CSARAREGANEQYF

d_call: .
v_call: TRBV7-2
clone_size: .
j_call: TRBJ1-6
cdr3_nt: TGTGCCAGCAGCTTAGAAAATTCACCCCTCCACTTT
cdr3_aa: CASSLENSPLHF

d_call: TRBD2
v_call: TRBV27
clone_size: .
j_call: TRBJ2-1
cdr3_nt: TGTGCCAGCGGTCCCGGCGGGGGGGCCAATGAGCAGTTCTTC
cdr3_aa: CASGPGGGANEQFF

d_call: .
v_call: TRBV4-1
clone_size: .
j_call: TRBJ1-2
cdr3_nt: TGCGCCAGCAGCCAAGAGAACGGTCCCCTTGGAGGCTACACCTTC
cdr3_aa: CASSQENGPLGGYTF

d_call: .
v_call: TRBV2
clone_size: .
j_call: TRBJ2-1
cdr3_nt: TGTGCCAGCAGTGAAGTTGAAAGCTCCTACAATGAGCAGTTCTTC
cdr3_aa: CASSEVESSYNEQFF

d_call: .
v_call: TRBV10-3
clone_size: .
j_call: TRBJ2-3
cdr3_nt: TGTGCCATCAGCGAGCTTTCAGATACGCAGTATTTT
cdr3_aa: CAISELSDTQYF

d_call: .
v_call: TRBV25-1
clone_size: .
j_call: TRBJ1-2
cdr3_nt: TGTGCCAGCAGGGACATTGATGGTTATGGCTACACCTTC
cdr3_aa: CASRDIDGYGYTF

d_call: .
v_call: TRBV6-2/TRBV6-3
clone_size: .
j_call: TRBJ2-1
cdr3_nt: TGTGCCAGCAGTTACAAGGCGGGGCTTGAGCAGTTCTTC
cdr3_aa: CASSYKAGLEQFF

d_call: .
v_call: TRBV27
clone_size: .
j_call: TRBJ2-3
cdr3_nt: TGTGCCAGCAGTTCCGTTCGCACAGATACGCAGTATTTT
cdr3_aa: CASSSVRTDTQYF

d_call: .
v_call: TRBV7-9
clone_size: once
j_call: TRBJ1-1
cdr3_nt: TGTGCCAGCACCCACAGAGAGGTTTATACTGAAGCTTTCTTT
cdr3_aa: CASTHREVYTEAFF

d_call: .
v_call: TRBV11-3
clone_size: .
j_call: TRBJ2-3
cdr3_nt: TGTGCCAGCAGCTTAGGGACAGCCTCGACGCAGTATTTT
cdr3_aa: CASSLGTASTQYF

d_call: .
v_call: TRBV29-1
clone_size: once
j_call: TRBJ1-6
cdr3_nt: TGCAGCGTTCAACAGGGAGAATATTCACCCCTCCACTTT
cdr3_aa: CSVQQGEYSPLHF

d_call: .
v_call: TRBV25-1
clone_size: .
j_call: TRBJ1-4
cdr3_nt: TGTGCCAGCAGTGAAGGACTTCTGCTTAATGAAAAACTGTTTTTT
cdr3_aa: CASSEGLLLNEKLFF

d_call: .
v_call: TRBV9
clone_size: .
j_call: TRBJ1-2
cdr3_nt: TGTGCCAGCAATTCCGAGCCGGGCAGCGACCTTTCTGGCTACACCTTC
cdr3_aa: CASNSEPGSDLSGYTF

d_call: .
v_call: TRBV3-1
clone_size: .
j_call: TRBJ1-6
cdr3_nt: TGTGCCAGCAGCCAGCTGAACCGGGACATCTATAATTCACCCCTCCACTTT
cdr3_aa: CASSQLNRDIYNSPLHF

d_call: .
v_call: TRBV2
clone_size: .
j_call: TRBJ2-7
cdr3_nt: TGTGCCACCATCTTGACAGCCGGGTCCTCCTACGAGCAGTACTTC
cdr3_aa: CATILTAGSSYEQYF

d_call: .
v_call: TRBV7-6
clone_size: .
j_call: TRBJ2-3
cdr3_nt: TGTGCCAGCAGCTTAGACCGCACAGATACGCAGTATTTT
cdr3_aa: CASSLDRTDTQYF

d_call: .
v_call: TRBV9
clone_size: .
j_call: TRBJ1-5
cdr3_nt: TGTGCCAGCAGCGGCCCTGGGGGGGGCATGAGCAATCAGCCCCAGCATTTT
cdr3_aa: CASSGPGGGMSNQPQHF

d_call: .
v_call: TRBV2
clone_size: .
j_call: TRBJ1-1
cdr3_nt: TGTGCCAGCAGTTGGACAGACCCTGAAGCTTTCTTT
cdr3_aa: CASSWTDPEAFF

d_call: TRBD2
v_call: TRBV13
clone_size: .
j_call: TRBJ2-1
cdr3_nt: TGTGCCAGCAGCCTGGGACTAGCGGGGGGGCGCCTTTACAATGAGCAGTTCTTC
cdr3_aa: CASSLGLAGGRLYNEQFF

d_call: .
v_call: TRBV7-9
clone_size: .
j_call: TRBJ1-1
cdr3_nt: TGTGCCACCGAGACAGCCTATGAGGCTTTCTTT
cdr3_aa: CATETAYEAFF

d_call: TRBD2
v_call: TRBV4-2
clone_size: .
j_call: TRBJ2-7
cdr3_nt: TGTGCCAGCAGCCCGTCAGCGGGGGGGTCCTACGAGCAGTACTTC
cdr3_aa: CASSPSAGGSYEQYF

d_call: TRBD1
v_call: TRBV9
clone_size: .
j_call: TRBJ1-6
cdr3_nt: TGTGCCAGCAGCTTTGGGGGACAGGGAAATTCACCCCTCCACTTT
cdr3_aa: CASSFGGQGNSPLHF

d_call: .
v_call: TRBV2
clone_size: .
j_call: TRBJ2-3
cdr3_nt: TGTGCCAGAACCGGGGGCAGCACAGATACGCAGTATTTT
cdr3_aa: CARTGGSTDTQYF

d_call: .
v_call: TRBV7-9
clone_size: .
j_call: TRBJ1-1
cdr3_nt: TGTGCCAGCAGCTCAATGAACACTGAAGCTTTCTTT
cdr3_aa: CASSSMNTEAFF

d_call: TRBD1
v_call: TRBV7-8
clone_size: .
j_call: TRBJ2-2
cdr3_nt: TGTGCCAGCATTCGACCGGGACAGGGGTACACCGGGGAGCTGTTTTTT
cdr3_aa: CASIRPGQGYTGELFF

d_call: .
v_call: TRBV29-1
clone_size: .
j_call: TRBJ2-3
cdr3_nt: TGCAGCGTTGAAGTTCGGGCCCCAGATACGCAGTATTTT
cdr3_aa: CSVEVRAPDTQYF

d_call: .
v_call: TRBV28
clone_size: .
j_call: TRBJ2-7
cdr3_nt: TGTGCCAGCAGCCCCCACAGGGATACTACCTACGAGCAGTACTTC
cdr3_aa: CASSPHRDTTYEQYF

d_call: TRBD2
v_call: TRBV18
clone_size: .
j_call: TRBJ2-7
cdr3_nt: TGTGCCAGCTCACCCGCGAGAGCGGGGGGTCGCTACGAGCAGTACTTC
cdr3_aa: CASSPARAGGRYEQYF

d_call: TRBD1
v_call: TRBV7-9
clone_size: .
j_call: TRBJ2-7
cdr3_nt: TGTGCCAGCAGCTTAGAGGGGGCGCAGTACTTC
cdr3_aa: CASSLEGAQYF

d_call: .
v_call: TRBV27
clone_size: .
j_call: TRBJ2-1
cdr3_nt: TGTGCCAGCATTAAGAGGGGGGGGAGTGAGCAGTTCTTC
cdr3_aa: CASIKRGGSEQFF

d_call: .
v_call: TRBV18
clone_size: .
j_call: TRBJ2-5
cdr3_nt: TGTGCCAGCTCACCACCGGCGGGTGAGACCCAGTACTTC
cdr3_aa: CASSPPAGETQYF

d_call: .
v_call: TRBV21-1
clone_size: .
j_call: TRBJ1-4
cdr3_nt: TGTGCCAGCAGCTGTGCGACAGCCCCAACTAATGAAAAACTGTTTTTT
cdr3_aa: CASSCATAPTNEKLFF

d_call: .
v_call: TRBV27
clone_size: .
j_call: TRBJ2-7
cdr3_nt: TGTGCCAGCAGTGACCAACAGAGCCCACATTACGAGCAGTACTTC
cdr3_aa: CASSDQQSPHYEQYF